This T cell receptor beta chain was sequenced in a study of blood T cells in healthy people across ages. Study-level points and caveats: Diversity was higher, and naive CD4+ cells more numerous, in long-lived donors than in aged donors.

Worth noting for this clonotype: Its cognate antigen is unknown.

The CDR3 is 15 residues long. Trimming took off 4 bases at V and 1 base at J, with 13 bases between the two ends. Germline loops: CDR1 MNHNY, CDR2 SVGAGI (reference sequence). Through a sample-barcoded 5' primer and a J-beta primer mix, a second PCR was run for roughly 7 to 12 cycles. MiXCR, run by TCRdb on the 5' RACE reads, gives a single entry per CDR3 protein. The data hold approximately 670,000 distinct CDR3 sequences, with around 38% observed a single time. This TCR was recovered from an elderly man in good health. The source material was blood. J is TRBJ1-1 and V is TRBV6-6, with a weak D call TRBD1 (6 bases). CDR3: CASSSVPGQNTEAFF. The CDR3 coding sequence is TGTGCCAGCAGTTCAGTTCCGGGACAGAACACTGAAGCTTTCTTT.